This TCR beta chain was identified during a study of brain T cells in children with intractable seizures. The CDR3 has 14 residues. Germline CDR1 is SNHLY and CDR2 is FYNNEI. V shed 6 bases, J shed 3 bases, and the junction held 6 bases outside the gene matches. Assay: immunoSEQ multiplex PCR; the TCRdb copy retains only in-frame clones and omits some. This sample yields 100,000 to 120,000 clones, of which roughly 94% are seen a single time; 3.8% belongs to the top ten. This sequence joins TRBV2 and TRBJ2-3, with 7 bases identical to TRBD2. This sequence was found in a boy younger than two with hemimegalencephaly and intractable seizures. This sample comprised peripheral blood, obtained at surgery. The CDR3 here is CASRPSGNTDTQYF. CDR3 DNA sequence: TGTGCCAGCAGGCCCAGCGGGAATACAGATACGCAGTATTTT.